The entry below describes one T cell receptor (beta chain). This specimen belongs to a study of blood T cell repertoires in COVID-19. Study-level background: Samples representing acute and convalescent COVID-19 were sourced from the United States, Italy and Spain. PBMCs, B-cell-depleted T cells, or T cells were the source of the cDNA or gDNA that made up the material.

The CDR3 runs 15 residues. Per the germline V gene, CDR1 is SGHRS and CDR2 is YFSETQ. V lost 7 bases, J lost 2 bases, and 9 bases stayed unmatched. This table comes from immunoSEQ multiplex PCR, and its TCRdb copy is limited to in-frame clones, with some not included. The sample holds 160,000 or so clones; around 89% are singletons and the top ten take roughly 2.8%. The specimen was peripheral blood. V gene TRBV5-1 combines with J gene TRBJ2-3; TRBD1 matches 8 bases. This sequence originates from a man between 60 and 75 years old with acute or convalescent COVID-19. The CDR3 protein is CASSLDRVNTDTQYF. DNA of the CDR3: TGCGCCAGCTCGTTGGACAGGGTGAACACAGATACGCAGTATTTT.